This T cell receptor (beta chain) is drawn from a study of T cell responses to AZD1222 COVID-19 vaccine. General study points: Spike-wide vaccine-associated CD4 TCRs dominated at 160-218 and 743-854. Donors, mostly white British, included more females; clonal diversity was possibly underestimated. Reports indicate that nearly half of spike-specific TCRs are directed at unmutated variant regions.

V lost 4 bases, J lost 2 bases, and 15 bases lay in between. This CDR3 is 15 amino acids long. The germline V gene encodes CDR1 SQVTM and CDR2 ANQGSEA. On this clone itself: What it binds is not known.

Produced via immunoSEQ multiplex PCR; TCRdb's table is partial and in-frame only. The top ten hold about 15% of the sample, which has roughly 140,000 clones, about 91% seen once. Sample: peripheral blood, taken on day 0 of AZD1222 vaccination. This chain joins TRBV29-1 and TRBJ2-1; D unresolved. This receptor was taken from an adult in good health. The CDR3 sequence is CSVAPSRLPYNEQFF. The CDR3 nucleotides read TGCAGCGTTGCTCCCTCTAGACTTCCCTACAATGAGCAGTTCTTC.